What follows are 2 T cell receptor beta chains derived from one specimen sequenced in a study of T cells after yellow fever vaccination. TCRdb re-derived calls from the 5' RACE reads in MiXCR, one entry per CDR3 protein. This table holds 340,000 or so distinct CDR3 sequences, roughly an eighth found once. The specimen was CD4+ T cells sorted from PBMCs, collected 15 days after the yellow fever booster vaccination. The receptors were gathered from a man aged 18 to 29 who received the YFV17D yellow fever vaccine.

The chain employs TRBV5-4 and TRBJ2-5; TRBD2 matches 7 bases. V gave up 0 bases and J gave up 10 bases; unmatched junction bases: 9. The CDR3 runs 14 residues. CDR1 and CDR2 from the germline V gene are SGHNT and YYREEE (reference sequence). CDR3 nucleotide sequence: TGTGCCAGCAGCTTGGCCGGGACTACCGGATACCAGTACTTC. This codes for CASSLAGTTGYQYF.

This chain connects TRBV10-3 to TRBJ1-5, with D perhaps matching TRBD1 (6 bases). Trimming took off 0 bases at V and 2 bases at J, with 14 bases between the two ends. This CDR3 region has 17 residues. Germline loops: CDR1 ENHRY, CDR2 SYGVKD. The CDR3 spells CAISESIQGIGNQPQHF. The CDR3 DNA reads as TGTGCCATCAGTGAGTCGATTCAGGGGATCGGCAATCAGCCCCAGCATTTT.